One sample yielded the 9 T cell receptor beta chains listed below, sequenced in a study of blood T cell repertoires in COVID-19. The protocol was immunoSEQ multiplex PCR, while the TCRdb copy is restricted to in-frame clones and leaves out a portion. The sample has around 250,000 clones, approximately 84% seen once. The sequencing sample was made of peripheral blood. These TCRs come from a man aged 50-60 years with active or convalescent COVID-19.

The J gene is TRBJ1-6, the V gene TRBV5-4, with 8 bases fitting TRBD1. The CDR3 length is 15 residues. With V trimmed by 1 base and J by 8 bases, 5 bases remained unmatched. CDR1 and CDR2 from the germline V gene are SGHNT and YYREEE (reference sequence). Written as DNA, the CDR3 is TGTGCCAGCAGCTTGATTCAGGGGGCAGATTCACCCCTCCACTTT. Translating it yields CASSLIQGADSPLHF.

CDR3 sequence: CASDRAPGNQPQHF. CDR3 bases: TGTGCCAGCGACAGGGCGCCCGGCAATCAGCCCCAGCATTTT. V and J are TRBV6-5 and TRBJ1-5, with TRBD1 matching over 7 bases. The CDR3 runs 14 residues. Looked up from germline, CDR1 is MNHEY and CDR2 is SVGAGI. With 8 bases clipped from V and 2 bases from J, the junction kept 6 bases outside the gene matches.

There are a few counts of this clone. The CDR3 sequence is CASRWKAGSTGELFF. For the CDR3, the DNA is TGTGCCAGCAGATGGAAAGCTGGGAGCACCGGGGAGCTGTTTTTT. The chain is built from TRBV7-2 and TRBJ2-2; D may be TRBD2 (5 bases). The germline V gene has CDR1 SGHTA and CDR2 FQGNSA. The length of the CDR3 is 15 residues. V lost 6 bases and J 4 bases, leaving 15 bases between the germline ends. Filled out from reference TRBV7-2 and TRBJ2-2, the complete variable domain reads GAGVSQSPSNKVTEKGKDVELRCDPISGHTALYWYRQSLGQGLEFLIYFQGNSAPDKSGLPSDRFSAERTGGSVSTLTIQRTQQEDSAVYLCASRWKAGSTGELFFGEGSRLTVL.

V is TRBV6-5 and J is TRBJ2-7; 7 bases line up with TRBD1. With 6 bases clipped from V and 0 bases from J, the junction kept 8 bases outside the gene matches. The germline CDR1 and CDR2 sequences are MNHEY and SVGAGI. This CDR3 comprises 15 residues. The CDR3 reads CASRMGQRSSYEQYF. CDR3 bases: TGTGCCAGCAGAATGGGACAGAGAAGCTCCTACGAGCAGTACTTC.

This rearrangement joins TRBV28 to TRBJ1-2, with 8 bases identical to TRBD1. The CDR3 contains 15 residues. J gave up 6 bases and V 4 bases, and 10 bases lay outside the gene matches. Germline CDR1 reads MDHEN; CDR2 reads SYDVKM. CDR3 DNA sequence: TGTGCCAGCAGTTCTGGACAGGGTCGGTTAAATGGCTACACCTTC. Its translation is CASSSGQGRLNGYTF.

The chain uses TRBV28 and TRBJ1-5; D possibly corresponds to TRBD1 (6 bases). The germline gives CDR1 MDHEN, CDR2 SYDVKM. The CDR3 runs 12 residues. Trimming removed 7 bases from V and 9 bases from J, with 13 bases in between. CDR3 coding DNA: TGTGCCAGCAATGCAGGGGCCAGGCCCCAGCATTTT. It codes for CASNAGARPQHF.

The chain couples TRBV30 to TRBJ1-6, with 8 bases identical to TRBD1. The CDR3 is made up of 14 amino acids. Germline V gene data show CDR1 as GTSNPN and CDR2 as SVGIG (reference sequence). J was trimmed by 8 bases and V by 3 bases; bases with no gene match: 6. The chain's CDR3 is CAWSGTGRDSPLHF. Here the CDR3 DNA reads TGTGCCTGGAGCGGGACAGGAAGGGATTCACCCCTCCACTTT.

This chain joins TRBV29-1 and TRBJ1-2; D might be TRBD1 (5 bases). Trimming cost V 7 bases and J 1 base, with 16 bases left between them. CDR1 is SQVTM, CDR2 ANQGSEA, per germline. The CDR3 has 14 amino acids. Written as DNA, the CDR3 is TGCAGCGGCGCCCGACAGTGGGGTAACTATGGCTACACCTTC. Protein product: CSGARQWGNYGYTF.

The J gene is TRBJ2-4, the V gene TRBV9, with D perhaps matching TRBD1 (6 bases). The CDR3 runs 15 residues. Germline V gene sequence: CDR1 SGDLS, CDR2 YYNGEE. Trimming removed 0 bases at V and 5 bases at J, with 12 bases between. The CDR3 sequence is CASSVAPGVQNIQYF. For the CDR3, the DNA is TGTGCCAGCAGCGTAGCCCCAGGGGTCCAAAACATTCAGTACTTC.